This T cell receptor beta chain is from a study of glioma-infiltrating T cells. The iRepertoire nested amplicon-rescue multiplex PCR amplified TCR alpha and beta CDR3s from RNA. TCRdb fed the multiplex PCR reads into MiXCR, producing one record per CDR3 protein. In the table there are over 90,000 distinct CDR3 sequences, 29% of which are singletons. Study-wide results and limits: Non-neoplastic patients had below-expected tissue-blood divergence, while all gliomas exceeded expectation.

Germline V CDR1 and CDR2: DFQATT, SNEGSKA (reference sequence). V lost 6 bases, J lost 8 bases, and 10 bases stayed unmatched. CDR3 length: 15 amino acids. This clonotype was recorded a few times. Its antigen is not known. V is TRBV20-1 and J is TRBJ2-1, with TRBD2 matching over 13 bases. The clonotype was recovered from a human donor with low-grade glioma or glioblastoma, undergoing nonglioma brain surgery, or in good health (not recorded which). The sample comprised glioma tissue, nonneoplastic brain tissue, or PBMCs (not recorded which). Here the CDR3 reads CSAPPTSGGSHEQFF. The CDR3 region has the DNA TGCAGTGCGCCTCCGACTAGCGGGGGGTCGCATGAGCAGTTCTTC.